The clone carrying this T cell receptor beta chain was seen repeatedly, ten times or more. Its target is not known. This CDR3 is built from 14 residues. Unmatched junction bases numbered 5, after V lost 5 bases and J lost 4 bases. The germline V gene has CDR1 SGHTA and CDR2 FQGNSA. Diagnoses were established using clinical symptoms, serum thyroxine and TRAb, thyroid ultrasound and orbital computed tomography. The entry originates in a study of T cells in Graves' hyperthyroidism and ophthalmopathy. Whole-study findings and limits: A model of 13 V-J pairs discriminated ophthalmopathy from stable hyperthyroidism.

TCR beta CDR3 regions were amplified from RNA transcripts. TCR CDR3 underwent first-round RT-PCR with the HTBI primer set. MiXCR was run by TCRdb on the multiplex PCR reads, yielding one entry per CDR3 protein. The repertoire has some 460,000 distinct CDR3 sequences, around 14% of them found once; the top ten carry around 14%. Sequenced: blood. This clonotype originated in a young woman with Graves' hyperthyroidism. The chain has TRBV7-2 and TRBJ2-5; 9 bases line up with TRBD2. The CDR3 protein is CASSPGTSLETQYF. CDR3 bases: TGTGCCAGCAGCCCCGGGACTAGCCTAGAGACCCAGTACTTC.